This T cell receptor (beta chain) came from a study of blood T cells in healthy people across ages. Study-wide findings and caveats: It was found that TCR beta diversity correlated strongly with the percentage of naive T cells. The CMV status of each donor remained undetermined, and this could have confounded shifts in expanded clonotypes. Greater diversity and more naive CD4+ cells were seen in long-lived donors than in aged donors.

Losses at the gene ends were 5 bases for V and 4 bases for J; bases not matched to a gene: 9. The V gene's germline CDR1 is SGHAT and CDR2 FQNNGV. The CDR3 is made up of 16 amino acids. For this clonotype: Its antigen is unidentified.

The use of a sample-barcoded 5' primer and a J-beta primer mix characterized a second PCR of about 7 to 12 cycles. Sequencing yielded, for each sample, at least 2.5 million paired-end reads carrying CDR3. TCRdb reprocessed the 5' RACE reads via MiXCR and lists one record per CDR3 protein. The profile covers 1.5 million to 2 million distinct CDR3 sequences, with about 30% appearing a single time and 7% to 9% taken by the ten largest. This clonotype originated in a young woman in good health. Sequencing used blood. The J gene is TRBJ2-3, the V gene TRBV11-2; 10 bases are shared with TRBD2. CDR3 coding DNA: TGTGCCAGCAGCATGTCGTCAGCGGGAGGGGCAGATACGCAGTATTTT. Encoded protein: CASSMSSAGGADTQYF. The full variable domain, its missing parts supplied by reference TRBV11-2 and TRBJ2-3, is EAGVAQSPRYKIIEKRQSVAFWCNPISGHATLYWYQQILGQGPKLLIQFQNNGVVDDSQLPKDRFSAERLKGVDSTLKIQPAKLEDSAVYLCASSMSSAGGADTQYFGPGTRLTVL.